This entry concerns a single TCR beta chain. Its antigen remains unidentified. According to the study, TCR beta libraries were built with iRepertoire HTBI primers and CDR3-region Arm-PCR. TCRdb recomputed calls from the multiplex PCR reads with MiXCR, one row per CDR3 protein. The repertoire has around 460,000 distinct CDR3 sequences, 20% to 25% of them found once; the top ten carry roughly 7.1%. CDR1 is SGHVS and CDR2 is FQNEAQ in the germline V gene. V lost 1 base and J 0 bases, leaving 15 bases between the germline ends. The CDR3 runs 18 residues. The record originates from a study of regulatory T cells in long-lasting Graves disease. The overall study: Treatment with antithyroid drugs for over 5 years, together with positive TSH receptor antibodies, meant persistent Graves' disease.

Indicated time point: persistent/refractory GD, antithyroid drugs over 5 years with positive TRAb. PBMCs provided the RNA from which the TCR library was made. Study-level results: Persistent disease showed a preference for TRBV28, TRBJ1-2 and TRBJ2-5. It was peripheral blood alone, not thyroid tissue, that was studied. Persistent Graves' patients showed reduced TCR diversity versus newly diagnosed patients.

The sequence was collected from a female donor with Graves disease. The chain has TRBV7-8 and TRBJ1-4; D perhaps matches TRBD1 (5 bases). Sequences were derived from peripheral blood mononuclear cells (PBMCs), sampled when the disease was refractory, from a patient treated with antithyroid drugs. In DNA form, the CDR3 reads TGTGCCAGCAGCTTAGTATTAAGGGGTGCGTCAACTAATGAAAAACTGTTTTTT. It is translated as CASSLVLRGASTNEKLFF.